The present TCR beta chain was sequenced within a study of post-analysis software for immune sequencing data. Overall study: The disease courses spanned relapsing-remitting, secondary progressive and progressive-relapsing forms of multiple sclerosis. Broader study findings: Roughly five TRBV segments, including TRBV5-6, TRBV5-1 and TRBV20-1, were more frequent in patients than controls. Batch-mates among the samples co-clustered strongly by F measure. Normalized Chao1 diversity in multiple sclerosis patients fell significantly below that of controls.

With respect to this clonotype: Antigen specificity is unknown.

Prepared TCR beta cDNA libraries contained unique molecular identifiers. Each batch of about 1 to 11 million T cells produced roughly 500,000 cDNA molecules. TCRdb re-called the PCR reads with MiXCR, one entry per CDR3 protein. Here the sample spans fewer than 850,000 distinct CDR3 sequences, 35% to 55% being singletons. From germline, CDR1 is SGHVS and CDR2 FNYEAQ. The CDR3 is 14 residues long. The chain is built from TRBV7-6 and TRBJ2-5, with D possibly TRBD2 on 6 matching bases. The J call is in doubt because the DNA end fits TRBJ2-7 better. The TCR originated in a girl under 18 with multiple sclerosis. Sequencing was done on a sample of blood. CDR3 protein: CASSSRREVGEQYF. The DNA of the CDR3 is TGTGCCAGCAGCTCAAGGAGGGAAGTGGGCGAGCAGTACTTC.